A selection of T cell receptor beta chains follows, all from one sample in a study of patients and donors after allogeneic stem cell transplantation. TCRdb itself ran the RT-PCR reads through MiXCR, one entry per CDR3 protein. The sample lists about 230,000 distinct CDR3 sequences; roughly 14% were seen once. The specimen sequenced was blood, either unsorted or a sorted T cell fraction (not recorded which). These receptor sequences come from a human donor who was either an allogeneic HSCT recipient or a stem cell or donor lymphocyte infusion donor (not recorded which). It is not recorded whose cells these are; they may come from a transplant donor. Both conserved end residues are part of each CDR3. Fields, in order: V gene, J gene, D gene, clone size, CDR3 length, CDR3 DNA, CDR3 protein. The D gene is left open where the match is weak. Part of the rows lack a size; the others show once, few, many or a class for expanded clones.

V: TRBV5-1
J: TRBJ1-3
D: NA
size: NA
length: 17
DNA: TGCGCCAGCAGCTTGGTATCCACAGGGAGCTCTGGAAACACCATATATTTT
CDR3: CASSLVSTGSSGNTIYF

V: TRBV5-1
J: TRBJ1-2
D: NA
size: many
length: 14
DNA: TGCGCCAGCAGCCCGGCGGCAGCAAACTATGGCTACACCTTC
CDR3: CASSPAAANYGYTF

V: TRBV7-8
J: TRBJ2-7
D: TRBD2
size: NA
length: 13
DNA: TGTGCCAGCAGCTTAACGGGAGGGGACGAGCAGTACTTC
CDR3: CASSLTGGDEQYF

V: TRBV5-6
J: TRBJ2-5
D: NA
size: NA
length: 15
DNA: TGTGCCAGCAGGGGAGGACTAACCCCCGGGGAGACCCAGTACTTC
CDR3: CASRGGLTPGETQYF

V: TRBV30
J: TRBJ1-5
D: NA
size: few
length: 13
DNA: TGTGCCTGGAGTACAGGGTTGCGTCAGCCCCAGCATTTT
CDR3: CAWSTGLRQPQHF

V: TRBV5-1
J: TRBJ2-1
D: NA
size: many
length: 12
DNA: TGCGCCAGCAGCAACGCCGGCCCCGAGCAGTTCTTC
CDR3: CASSNAGPEQFF

V: TRBV12-3/TRBV12-4
J: TRBJ1-1
D: TRBD1
size: NA
length: 13
DNA: TGTGCCAGCAGCCCTGCTAGGGGGCCTGAAGCTTTCTTT
CDR3: CASSPARGPEAFF

V: TRBV19
J: TRBJ1-6
D: TRBD1
size: NA
length: 17
DNA: TGTGCCAGTAGGGAGGCCCCCTGGACAGGGAGTTATTCACCCCTCCACTTT
CDR3: CASREAPWTGSYSPLHF

V: TRBV24-1
J: TRBJ1-2
D: NA
size: many
length: 13
DNA: TGTGCCACCAGTGATACAGGGTACTATGGCTACACCTTC
CDR3: CATSDTGYYGYTF

V: TRBV7-9
J: TRBJ1-5
D: NA
size: few
length: 13
DNA: TGTGCCAGCACCTCCGAAGGGGGACAGCCCCAGCATTTT
CDR3: CASTSEGGQPQHF

V: TRBV4-3
J: TRBJ2-1
D: NA
size: NA
length: 14
DNA: TGCGCCAGCAGCCAAGAATGGGGGAATGGTGAGCAGTTCTTC
CDR3: CASSQEWGNGEQFF

V: TRBV5-1
J: TRBJ1-1
D: NA
size: few
length: 14
DNA: TGCGCCAGCAGCTTACTCGGAGTGAACACTGAAGCTTTCTTT
CDR3: CASSLLGVNTEAFF

V: TRBV7-2
J: TRBJ2-3
D: NA
size: NA
length: 14
DNA: TGTGCCAGCAGCCGACAGGCAGGCACAGATACGCAGTATTTT
CDR3: CASSRQAGTDTQYF

V: TRBV6-6
J: TRBJ2-7
D: NA
size: few
length: 13
DNA: TGTGCCAGCAGTTACTCGTGGGGGCACGAGCAGTACTTC
CDR3: CASSYSWGHEQYF

V: TRBV20-1
J: TRBJ2-3
D: NA
size: NA
length: 16
DNA: TGCAGTGCTATACGTTCGTTAGGGATCGGCGTAGATACGCAGTATTTT
CDR3: CSAIRSLGIGVDTQYF

V: TRBV20-1
J: TRBJ2-5
D: NA
size: many
length: 14
DNA: TGCAGTGCCTTAAGCGCGACCTTTCAAGAGACCCAGTACTTC
CDR3: CSALSATFQETQYF

V: TRBV12-3/TRBV12-4
J: TRBJ1-2
D: TRBD1
size: many
length: 17
DNA: TGTGCCAGCAGTTTCGCTCTTGGACAGGGTCGAATCTATGGCTACACCTTC
CDR3: CASSFALGQGRIYGYTF

V: TRBV7-2
J: TRBJ2-3
D: NA
size: many
length: 14
DNA: TGTGCCAGCAGCCTCAGGGGGGGAGCAGATACGCAGTATTTT
CDR3: CASSLRGGADTQYF

V: TRBV4-3
J: TRBJ1-6
D: NA
size: few
length: 12
DNA: TGCGCCAGCAGCCAAGATAACTCACCCCTCCACTTT
CDR3: CASSQDNSPLHF

V: TRBV9
J: TRBJ1-1
D: NA
size: NA
length: 13
DNA: TGTGCCAGCAGCGTAATAGTGAACACTGAAGCTTTCTTT
CDR3: CASSVIVNTEAFF

V: TRBV20-1
J: TRBJ2-7
D: NA
size: few
length: 13
DNA: TGCAGTGCTAGAGTAGGGTCCCCCTACGAGCAGTACTTC
CDR3: CSARVGSPYEQYF

V: TRBV4-2
J: TRBJ2-3
D: TRBD2
size: NA
length: 16
DNA: TGTGCCAGCAGCCTCTCAACTAGCGGGAGGGGGGATACGCAGTATTTT
CDR3: CASSLSTSGRGDTQYF

V: TRBV6-1
J: TRBJ2-2
D: NA
size: NA
length: 14
DNA: TGTGCCAGCAGTGATTCCTTAGCGCCCGGGGAGCTGTTTTTT
CDR3: CASSDSLAPGELFF

V: TRBV12-5
J: TRBJ2-3
D: NA
size: NA
length: 15
DNA: TGTGCTAGTGGTTTGTCCCCACAGGGAAGGGATACGCAGTATTTT
CDR3: CASGLSPQGRDTQYF

V: TRBV6-4
J: TRBJ1-4
D: NA
size: NA
length: 11
DNA: TGTGCCAGCGGGATTTATGAAAAACTGTTTTTT
CDR3: CASGIYEKLFF

V: TRBV2
J: TRBJ1-2
D: NA
size: NA
length: 13
DNA: TGTGCCAGCAGTGAAGCCCCCGGGACCAGCTACACCTTC
CDR3: CASSEAPGTSYTF

V: TRBV18
J: TRBJ2-5
D: TRBD1
size: NA
length: 15
DNA: TGTGCCAGCTCACCACCGACAGGGAACCAAGAGACCCAGTACTTC
CDR3: CASSPPTGNQETQYF

V: TRBV3-1
J: TRBJ2-1
D: TRBD2
size: NA
length: 21
DNA: TGTGCCAGCAGCCAAGATCGTTTCCCCCTTCTCGGGACTAGCGGTAACAATGAGCAGTTCTTC
CDR3: CASSQDRFPLLGTSGNNEQFF

V: TRBV5-1
J: TRBJ1-2
D: NA
size: many
length: 12
DNA: TGCGCCAGCAGCGGGACAACCTATGGCTACACCTTC
CDR3: CASSGTTYGYTF

V: TRBV15
J: TRBJ1-6
D: TRBD1
size: few
length: 15
DNA: TGTGCCACCAGCAGGTTATGGGACAGCAATTCACCCCTCCACTTT
CDR3: CATSRLWDSNSPLHF

V: TRBV9
J: TRBJ2-1
D: TRBD2
size: NA
length: 15
DNA: TGTGCCAGCAGCTCAGCGGGGGCGACGTACAATGAGCAGTTCTTC
CDR3: CASSSAGATYNEQFF

V: TRBV19
J: TRBJ2-5
D: NA
size: many
length: 13
DNA: TGTGCCAGCAGAGAGCGGAGTCAAGAGACCCAGTACTTC
CDR3: CASRERSQETQYF

V: TRBV6-1
J: TRBJ1-2
D: NA
size: few
length: 13
DNA: TGTGCCAGCAGTGAAGAGGCCTACTATGGCTACACCTTC
CDR3: CASSEEAYYGYTF

V: TRBV14
J: TRBJ1-2
D: NA
size: NA
length: 15
DNA: TGTGCCAGCAGCCAAGGACGGGTCGGGACCTATGGCTACACCTTC
CDR3: CASSQGRVGTYGYTF

V: TRBV5-1
J: TRBJ2-3
D: NA
size: few
length: 15
DNA: TGCGCCAGCAGCTTGGCATTAGCGGGCACAGATACGCAGTATTTT
CDR3: CASSLALAGTDTQYF

V: TRBV7-9
J: TRBJ2-1
D: TRBD2
size: few
length: 16
DNA: TGTGCCAGCAGCCTCCAAGCGGGGGGGGGGTACAATGAGCAGTTCTTC
CDR3: CASSLQAGGGYNEQFF

V: TRBV20-1
J: TRBJ2-3
D: TRBD2
size: many
length: 14
DNA: TGCAGTGCAGTAAGCGGGGGGGCCGGGTATACGCAGTATTTT
CDR3: CSAVSGGAGYTQYF

V: TRBV7-9
J: TRBJ2-1
D: TRBD1
size: NA
length: 16
DNA: TGTGCCAGCAGACCTACAGGGGGCGGGTCCTACAATGAGCAGTTCTTC
CDR3: CASRPTGGGSYNEQFF

V: TRBV9
J: TRBJ1-3
D: NA
size: few
length: 14
DNA: TGTGCCAGCAGCCCCGAAGTTCCAGGAAACACCATATATTTT
CDR3: CASSPEVPGNTIYF